This T cell receptor (beta chain) emerged from a study of long-term antiretroviral therapy in people with HIV. Study overall: It was about a decade after the earliest samples that the 2015 immediate-ART recommendation appeared.

J gave up 9 bases and V 5 bases, and 8 bases lay outside the gene matches. CDR1 and CDR2 from the germline V gene are SNHLY and FYNNEI. This CDR3 has 15 residues. Study-wide results and limits: HIV repertoires spanned tighter CDR3 length ranges than controls did. Unavailable data included ART adherence, viral resistance and therapy changes (switches in treatment).

Running of the v3.0 immunoSEQ assay took place at survey level. Sequencing used immunoSEQ multiplex PCR; TCRdb keeps in-frame clones, though not all of them. The repertoire holds tens of thousands of clones, with over 90% as singletons. Note on this clone: The antigen is not known.

The rearrangement uses TRBV2 and TRBJ1-6; 9 bases align to TRBD1. The clonotype originates from a woman aged 40 to 49 with HIV. This sample comprised unsorted PBMCs, obtained approximately 6.3 years after starting antiretroviral therapy. CDR3 coding DNA: TGTGCCAGCAGTAACCAACAGGGGGCTACTTCACCCCTCCACTTT. It encodes CASSNQQGATSPLHF. Combining the CDR3 with reference TRBV2 and TRBJ1-6 gives the whole variable domain EPEVTQTPSHQVTQMGQEVILRCVPISNHLYFYWYRQILGQKVEFLVSFYNNEISEKSEIFDDQFSVERPDGSNFTLKIRSTKLEDSAMYFCASSNQQGATSPLHFGNGTRLTVT.